This T cell receptor (beta chain) is drawn from a study of neurological immune-mediated disorders. V was pared by 5 bases and J by 2 bases, with 9 bases of the junction left unmatched. The CDR3 runs 16 residues. The germline V gene encodes CDR1 DFQATT and CDR2 SNEGSKA (reference sequence). Where libraries were unsorted, they were derived from 2 million PBMCs stored at -80 degrees C. This clonotype was recorded at least ten times. Its cognate antigen is unknown. Study results and limitations: HTLV-1-associated myelopathy had the most TCR clonal expansion, whereas multiple sclerosis had the least (lower than in healthy controls).

The authors produced cDNA by 5'RACE using 10-nucleotide random UMIs. TCRdb fed the 5' RACE reads into MiXCR, producing one record per CDR3 protein. The sample records approximately 50,000 distinct CDR3 sequences, over 3.5% being singletons. The clonotype originates from a man aged 55-75 years with multiple sclerosis. The rearrangement joins TRBV20-1 to TRBJ2-7; the match to TRBD2 covers 13 bases. Material: PBMCs. The CDR3 loop is CSASRLTSGRTYEQYF. For the CDR3, the DNA is TGCAGTGCTTCTCGCCTGACTAGCGGGAGGACCTACGAGCAGTACTTC.